This T cell receptor beta chain was profiled in a study of T cell changes during pregnancy in multiple sclerosis. Produced via immunoSEQ multiplex PCR; TCRdb's table is partial and in-frame only. The table has more than 35,000 clones, around 89% seen once. This CDR3 comprises 14 residues. Germline assignment: CDR1 MNHEY and CDR2 SVGAGI. Losses at the gene ends were 3 bases for V and 6 bases for J; bases not matched to a gene: 5. Material: CD8+ T cells from peripheral blood mononuclear cells, obtained in the third trimester of pregnancy. This chain joins TRBV6-5 and TRBJ2-7, with 10 bases matching TRBD1. This receptor was taken from a female donor with multiple sclerosis, enrolled in a pregnancy study. The CDR3 DNA reads as TGTGCCAGCAGTTATTCGGGGGACAGGGGCGAGCAGTACTTC. Encoded protein: CASSYSGDRGEQYF.